Listed here are 16 T cell receptor beta chains from one sample, sequenced in a study of T cell responses to AZD1222 COVID-19 vaccine. Using immunoSEQ multiplex PCR, the repertoire was profiled, and TCRdb retains in-frame clones only, with some absent. The data hold around 100,000 clones, with roughly 89% observed a single time. Here the sequenced sample was peripheral blood, taken on day 0 of AZD1222 vaccination. These TCRs come from an adult in good health.

This clone was found a few times. The DNA of the CDR3 is TGTGCCAGCAGTGAAGCGGAGCCTGCATCTCAGCCCCAGCATTTT. Amino acid sequence: CASSEAEPASQPQHF. This rearrangement joins TRBV2 to TRBJ1-5; D is unresolved. Germline values: CDR1 SNHLY, CDR2 FYNNEI. There are 15 residues in the CDR3. The germline V and J ends were trimmed by 0 bases and 6 bases, with 12 bases remaining between them.

The CDR3 region has the DNA TGTGCCAGCAGCGCGACAGCAACTAATGAAAAACTGTTTTTT. It yields the protein CASSATATNEKLFF. V usage is TRBV9 and J usage is TRBJ1-4, with D perhaps matching TRBD1 (5 bases). The CDR3 runs to 14 residues. Germline CDR1 and CDR2: SGDLS and YYNGEE. V lost 3 bases, J lost 0 bases, and 6 bases lay in between. The complete variable domain, with remaining parts taken from reference TRBV9 and TRBJ1-4, reads DSGVTQTPKHLITATGQRVTLRCSPRSGDLSVYWYQQSLDQGLQFLIQYYNGEERAKGNILERFSAQQFPDLHSELNLSSLELGDSALYFCASSATATNEKLFFGSGTQLSVL.

The CDR3: CASSDQRGSTDTQYF. The CDR3, as DNA: TGTGCCAGCAGTGATCAGCGGGGAAGTACAGATACGCAGTATTTT. The chain has TRBV2 and TRBJ2-3; 7 nucleotides match TRBD2. The V gene's germline CDR1 is SNHLY and CDR2 FYNNEI. With 3 bases clipped from V and 3 bases from J, the junction kept 6 bases outside the gene matches. The CDR3 is made up of 15 amino acids. The complete variable domain, with remaining parts taken from reference TRBV2 and TRBJ2-3, reads EPEVTQTPSHQVTQMGQEVILRCVPISNHLYFYWYRQILGQKVEFLVSFYNNEISEKSEIFDDQFSVERPDGSNFTLKIRSTKLEDSAMYFCASSDQRGSTDTQYFGPGTRLTVL.

CDR3 in DNA: TGTGCCAGCAGTTCTACAGGGTATAGCAATCAGCCCCAGCATTTT. This encodes CASSSTGYSNQPQHF. This chain uses TRBV6-5 with TRBJ1-5, with D tentatively TRBD1 (6 bases). Trimming shortened V by 4 bases and J by 0 bases, and 10 bases separated the two germline ends. Germline assignment: CDR1 MNHEY and CDR2 SVGAGI. The CDR3 has 15 amino acids.

The chain carries TRBV29-1 and TRBJ1-2; D may be TRBD1 (5 bases). Between the trimmed V and J ends, which lost 0 bases and 8 bases, there was a span of 16 bases. Looked up from germline, CDR1 is SQVTM and CDR2 is ANQGSEA. The CDR3 has 14 residues. In nucleotides, the CDR3 is TGCAGCGTTGAAGATGGGGGGTCGAACGGAGGCTACACCTTC. Its protein is CSVEDGGSNGGYTF.

The DNA of the CDR3 is TGTGCCAGCAGTTTGGGCAGGGGGCATGGCTACACCTTC. As protein: CASSLGRGHGYTF. This chain joins TRBV12-3 or TRBV12-4 and TRBJ1-2; 8 bases map to TRBD1. The CDR3 extends over 13 amino acids. J gave up 6 bases and V 3 bases, and 3 bases lay outside the gene matches.

The chain carries TRBV6-5 and TRBJ1-2, with 7 nucleotides matching TRBD1. The CDR3 totals 16 residues. V was clipped by 0 bases and J by 4 bases; unmatched bases: 8. Germline lookup yields CDR1 MNHEY and CDR2 SVGAGI. Here the CDR3 reads CASSYSGQGDPYGYTF. The CDR3 nucleotides are TGTGCCAGCAGTTACTCGGGGCAGGGGGATCCCTATGGCTACACCTTC.

J is TRBJ1-3 and V is TRBV4-1; D possibly corresponds to TRBD1 (5 bases). Germline assignment: CDR1 MGHRA and CDR2 YSYEKL. The V and J ends lost 2 bases and 0 bases respectively, with 14 bases between them. This CDR3 has 17 residues. CDR3 sequence: CASSQILRGVSGNTIYF. The CDR3 nucleotides are TGCGCCAGCAGCCAAATCCTAAGGGGCGTCTCTGGAAACACCATATATTTT.

J is TRBJ2-7 and V is TRBV5-1; no clear D gene. The CDR3 extends over 14 amino acids. Germline V gene lookup returns CDR1 SGHRS and CDR2 YFSETQ. V was pared by 0 bases and J by 0 bases, with 7 bases between. The chain's CDR3 is CASSLVTDSYEQYF. The CDR3 nucleotides are TGCGCCAGCAGCTTGGTGACTGACTCCTACGAGCAGTACTTC.

This clone has just one count. The gene calls are TRBV3-1 (or the pseudogene TRBV3-2) and TRBJ1-2, with D maybe TRBD1 (6 bases). The ends were cut back, 8 bases at V and 0 bases at J, with 10 bases in the middle. Germline CDR1 and CDR2: LGHDT and YNNKEL (reference sequence). The CDR3 length is 13 residues. CDR3 amino acids: CASGTPANYGYTF. CDR3 DNA: TGTGCCAGCGGGACACCAGCTAACTATGGCTACACCTTC.

The chain combines TRBV19 with TRBJ1-5; D may be TRBD1 (6 bases). From germline, CDR1 is LNHDA and CDR2 SQIVND (reference sequence). CDR3 length: 15 amino acids. V was clipped by 4 bases and J by 2 bases, with 12 bases between them. The chain's CDR3 is CASSKPYRGNQPQHF. CDR3 bases: TGTGCCAGTAGTAAACCATACAGGGGCAATCAGCCCCAGCATTTT.

V usage is TRBV27 and J usage is TRBJ2-5, with D unclear. The germline V and J ends were trimmed by 11 bases and 4 bases, with 17 bases remaining between them. Germline V CDR1 and CDR2: MNHEY, SMNVEV (reference sequence). The CDR3 totals 13 residues. CDR3 DNA sequence: TGTGCCGTCGCGTCTTTGCCCACAGAGACCCAGTACTTC. It encodes CAVASLPTETQYF.

The V gene is TRBV5-4, the J gene TRBJ2-3; TRBD2 aligns across 14 bases. V lost 4 bases and J lost 2; bases outside the gene matches: 3. CDR1 is SGHNT, CDR2 YYREEE, per germline (reference sequence). The CDR3 contains 16 residues. The CDR3 protein is CASSKTSGGATDTQYF. The CDR3 DNA sequence: TGTGCCAGCAGCAAGACTAGCGGGGGGGCCACAGATACGCAGTATTTT.

The chain has TRBV6-2 or TRBV6-3 and TRBJ2-5, with unresolved D. The V end was cut by 2 bases, the J end by 5 bases, with 15 bases between. The CDR3 totals 15 residues. The germline V gene encodes CDR1 MNHEY and CDR2 SVGEGT. CDR3 residues: CASSYLGTMGETQYF. CDR3 coding DNA: TGTGCCAGCAGTTACCTCGGCACCATGGGGGAGACCCAGTACTTC.

This chain connects TRBV11-2 to TRBJ1-1; 7 bases are a match to TRBD1. Germline CDR1 is SGHAT and CDR2 is FQNNGV. This CDR3 has 14 residues. J was trimmed by 12 bases and V by 4 bases; bases with no gene match: 14. The CDR3 DNA reads TGTGCCAGCAGCTCCGCCGTAGGGGTACAGGGGTCTTTCTTT. It translates to CASSSAVGVQGSFF. Combining the CDR3 with reference TRBV11-2 and TRBJ1-1 gives the whole variable domain EAGVAQSPRYKIIEKRQSVAFWCNPISGHATLYWYQQILGQGPKLLIQFQNNGVVDDSQLPKDRFSAERLKGVDSTLKIQPAKLEDSAVYLCASSSAVGVQGSFFGQGTRLTVV.

This clone appeared a few times. The rearrangement links TRBV7-8 to TRBJ1-1; 8 bases are a match to TRBD1. Germline V gene data show CDR1 as SGHVS and CDR2 as FQNEAQ. The junction had 8 bases not matched to a gene; V was cut back by 2 bases and J by 3 bases. The CDR3 contains 16 residues. The CDR3 DNA is TGTGCCAGCAGCTTAAGGGACGCAGGGGGCGACACTGAAGCTTTCTTT. Protein product: CASSLRDAGGDTEAFF.